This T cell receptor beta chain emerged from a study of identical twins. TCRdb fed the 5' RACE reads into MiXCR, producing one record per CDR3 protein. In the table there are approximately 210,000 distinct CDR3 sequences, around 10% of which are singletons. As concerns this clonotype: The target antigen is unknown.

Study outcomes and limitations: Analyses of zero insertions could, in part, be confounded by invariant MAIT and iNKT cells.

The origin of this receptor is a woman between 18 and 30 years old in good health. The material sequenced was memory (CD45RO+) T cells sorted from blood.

The CDR3 spells CASSLMASDTQYF. CDR3 nucleotides: TGTGCCAGCAGTTTAATGGCATCAGATACGCAGTATTTT. The genes are TRBV12-3 or TRBV12-4 and TRBJ2-3; D is undetermined. Trimming removed 2 bases from V and 4 bases from J, with 7 bases in between. CDR3 size: 13 residues.